This T cell receptor (beta chain) was sequenced during a study of T cells after yellow fever vaccination. Study findings and constraints: Across the CD4 and CD8 compartments, a small share of clonotypes was present in both. Post-booster samples contained most primary-vaccination clones (approximately 96% CD4, around 90% CD8). Researchers report a weaker secondary response that nonetheless peaked faster, day 5 versus 15.

Points on this clonotype: No antigen is known for it.

It was through 5'RACE template switching that TCR cDNA was made, with a universal primer site and UMIs added. TCRdb re-called the 5' RACE reads through MiXCR, storing one row per CDR3 protein. The data hold hundreds of thousands of distinct CDR3 sequences, with around 13% observed a single time. The TCR sequence derives from a man aged 18 to 29 who received the YFV17D yellow fever vaccine. The source was CD4+ T cells sorted from PBMCs, collected 15 days after the yellow fever booster vaccination.

The CDR3 DNA sequence: TGTGCCAGCAGCTTTCCGCGTACTAGCACAGATACGCAGTATTTT. Translation gives CASSFPRTSTDTQYF. The chain is built from TRBV7-2 and TRBJ2-3; the D is unclear. The CDR3 spans 15 residues. Deletions cut 3 bases from V and 0 bases from J, with 10 bases between. Germline CDR1 SGHTA, CDR2 FQGNSA.